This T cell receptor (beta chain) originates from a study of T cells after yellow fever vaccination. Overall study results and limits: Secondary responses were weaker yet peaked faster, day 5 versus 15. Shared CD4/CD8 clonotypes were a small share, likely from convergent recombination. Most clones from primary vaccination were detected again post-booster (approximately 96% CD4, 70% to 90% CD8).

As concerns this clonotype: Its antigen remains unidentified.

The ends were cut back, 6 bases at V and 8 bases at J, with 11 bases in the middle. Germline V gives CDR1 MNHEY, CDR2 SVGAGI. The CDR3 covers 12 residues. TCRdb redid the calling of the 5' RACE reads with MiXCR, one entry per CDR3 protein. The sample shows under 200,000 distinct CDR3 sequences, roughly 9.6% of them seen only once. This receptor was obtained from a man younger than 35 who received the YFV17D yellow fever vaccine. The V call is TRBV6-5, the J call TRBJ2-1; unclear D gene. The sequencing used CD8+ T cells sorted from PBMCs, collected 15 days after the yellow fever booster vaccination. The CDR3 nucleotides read TGTGCCAGCAGCGCATTATCGGATGAGCAGTTCTTC. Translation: CASSALSDEQFF.